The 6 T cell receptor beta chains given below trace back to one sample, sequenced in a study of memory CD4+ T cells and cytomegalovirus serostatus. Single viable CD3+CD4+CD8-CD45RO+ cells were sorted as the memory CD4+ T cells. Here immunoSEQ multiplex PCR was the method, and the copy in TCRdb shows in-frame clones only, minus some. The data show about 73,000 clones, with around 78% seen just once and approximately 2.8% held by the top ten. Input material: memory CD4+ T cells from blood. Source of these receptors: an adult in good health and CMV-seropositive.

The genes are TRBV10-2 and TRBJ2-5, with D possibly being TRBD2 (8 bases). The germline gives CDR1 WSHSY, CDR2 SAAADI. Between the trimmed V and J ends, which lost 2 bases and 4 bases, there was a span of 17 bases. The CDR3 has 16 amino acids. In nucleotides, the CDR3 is TGCGCCAGCAGTGAGCCGTCGGGAGGGGGCCGAGAGACCCAGTACTTC. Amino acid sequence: CASSEPSGGGRETQYF.

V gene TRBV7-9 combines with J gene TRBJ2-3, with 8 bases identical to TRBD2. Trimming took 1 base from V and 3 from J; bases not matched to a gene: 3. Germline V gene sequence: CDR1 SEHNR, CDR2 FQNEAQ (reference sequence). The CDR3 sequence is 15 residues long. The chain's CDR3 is CASSLVLAETDTQYF. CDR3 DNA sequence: TGTGCCAGCAGCTTAGTACTAGCGGAGACAGATACGCAGTATTTT.

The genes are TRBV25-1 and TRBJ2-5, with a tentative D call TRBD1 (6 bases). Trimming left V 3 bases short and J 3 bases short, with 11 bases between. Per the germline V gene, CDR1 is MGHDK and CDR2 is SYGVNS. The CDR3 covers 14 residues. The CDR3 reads CASSDLQGEETQYF. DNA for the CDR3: TGTGCCAGCAGTGACTTACAGGGAGAAGAGACCCAGTACTTC.

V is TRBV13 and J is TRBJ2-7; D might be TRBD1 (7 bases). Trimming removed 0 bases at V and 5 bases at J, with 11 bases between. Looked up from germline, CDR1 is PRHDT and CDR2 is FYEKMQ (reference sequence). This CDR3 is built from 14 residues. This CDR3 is CASSLGEGANEQYV. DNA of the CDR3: TGTGCCAGCAGCTTAGGGGAGGGGGCGAACGAGCAGTACGTC.

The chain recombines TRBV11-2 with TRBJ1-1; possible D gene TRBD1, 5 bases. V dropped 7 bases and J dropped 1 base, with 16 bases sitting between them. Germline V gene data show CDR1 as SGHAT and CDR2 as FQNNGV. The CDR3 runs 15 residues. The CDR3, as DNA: TGTGCCAGCACCTTGGATCGGGGGGGGAACACTGAAGCTTTCTTT. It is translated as CASTLDRGGNTEAFF.

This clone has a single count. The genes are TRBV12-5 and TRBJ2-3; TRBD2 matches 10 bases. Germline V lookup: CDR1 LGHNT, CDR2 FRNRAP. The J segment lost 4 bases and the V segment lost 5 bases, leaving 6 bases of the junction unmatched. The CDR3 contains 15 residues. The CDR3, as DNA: TGTGCTAGTGGTCCTAGCGGGAGAAGGGCAGATACGCAGTATTTT. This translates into CASGPSGRRADTQYF. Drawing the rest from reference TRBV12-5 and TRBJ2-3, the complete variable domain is DARVTQTPRHKVTEMGQEVTMRCQPILGHNTVFWYRQTMMQGLELLAYFRNRAPLDDSGMPKDRFSAEMPDATLATLKIQPSEPRDSAVYFCASGPSGRRADTQYFGPGTRLTVL.